Here is one TCR beta chain with its context. Trimming cost V 5 bases and J 3 bases; bases outside gene matches: 3. Germline CDR1 SEHNR, CDR2 FQNEAQ (reference sequence). This CDR3 is 15 amino acids long. The repertoire was sequenced with immunoSEQ multiplex PCR; TCRdb's copy has only in-frame clones and lacks some. Here the sample spans 200,000 to 250,000 clones, more than 80% being singletons. The record originates from a study of blood T cell repertoires in COVID-19. Patients at the Seattle site were enrolled during active infection and followed longitudinally. This clonotype was obtained from a man younger than 40 with COVID-19, enrolled during active disease. V and J are TRBV7-9 and TRBJ2-1; TRBD2 matches 11 bases. Source material: peripheral blood. CDR3 DNA sequence: TGTGCCAGCAGCCCACTAGCGGGAGTCTACAATGAGCAGTTCTTC. It encodes CASSPLAGVYNEQFF.